This T cell receptor beta chain was retrieved from a study of cytomegalovirus exposure and HLA in healthy donors. General study findings and limits: Across HLA loci, a later analysis found differing TCR association rates, with DRB1 most and HLA-C fewest.

The PCR contained 60 Vbeta and 13 Jbeta primers. Here immunoSEQ multiplex PCR was the method, and the copy in TCRdb shows in-frame clones only, minus some. Found here are 120,000 to 150,000 clones, roughly four fifths of them singletons; the top ten hold about 3.7%. As for this clone: The antigen remains undetermined. The junction departs from germline at one end; a sequencing error may be responsible.

The CDR3 consists of 10 residues. From germline, CDR1 is SEHNR and CDR2 FQNEAQ (reference sequence). Healthy bone marrow donors formed the donor group. J is TRBJ2-7 and V is TRBV7-9; D gene unclear. This receptor was taken from a male donor in good health and CMV-seronegative. The sequenced sample consisted of PBMCs. The DNA of the CDR3 is TGTTCCAGCATAGTGGACGAGCAGTACTTC. Its protein is CSSIVDEQYF.